Listed below are T cell receptor beta chains from one sample, sequenced in a study of control samples from healthy donors and cancer patients. The protocol was immunoSEQ multiplex PCR, while the TCRdb copy is restricted to in-frame clones and leaves out a portion. This table has over 150,000 clones, about 91% appearing once. The sample taken for sequencing was blood. These TCRs come from a woman aged 40 to 49 in good health. CDR3s leave out the opening cysteine and the closing phenylalanine or tryptophan. For some rows the clone size is stated as once, few or many, or as a class when expanded; others skip it.

J gene | V gene | clone size | CDR3 length | CDR3 protein
TRBJ1-5 | TRBV18 | NA | 14 | ASSPPTGNSNQPQH
TRBJ2-3 | TRBV5-1 | NA | 12 | ASSLRDSTDTQY
TRBJ1-1 | TRBV19 | NA | 12 | ASSSRTGWTEAF
TRBJ2-2 | TRBV10-2 | NA | 10 | ASSESTRELF
TRBJ1-5 | TRBV27 | NA | 12 | ASSQGGSHQPQH
TRBJ1-5 | TRBV5-6 | few | 12 | ASSVGWSNQPQH
TRBJ2-2 | TRBV5-6 | NA | 10 | ASSLVNGELF
TRBJ2-5 | TRBV19 | NA | 13 | ASSSTGPLVKTQY
TRBJ1-1 | TRBV29-1 | NA | 10 | SVGGPDTEAF
TRBJ2-7 | TRBV4-1 | once | 14 | ASSLISGGDSYEQY
TRBJ1-3 | TRBV10-2 | once | 12 | ASSEAISGNTIY
TRBJ1-2 | TRBV25-1 | NA | 13 | ASSESGQTNYGYT
TRBJ1-2 | TRBV7-2 | once | 12 | ASSLAGTYYGYT
TRBJ1-2 | TRBV7-9 | NA | 12 | ASSLGQADYGYT
TRBJ1-1 | TRBV10-1 | NA | 11 | ASSEALKTEAF
TRBJ1-2 | TRBV2 | few | 9 | ASSEEYGYT
TRBJ1-2 | TRBV18 | NA | 14 | ASSPPHWTGADGYT
TRBJ2-1 | TRBV7-2 | NA | 13 | ASSRAGSSYNEQF
TRBJ1-6 | TRBV3-1/TRBV3-2 | NA | 13 | ASSQGQGANSPLH
TRBJ1-1 | TRBV19 | NA | 13 | ASSLGRTGRTEAF
TRBJ2-7 | TRBV5-1 | NA | 18 | ASSPGTSGGAIRFPYEQY
TRBJ1-2 | TRBV7-8 | NA | 11 | ASSWTGGDGYT
TRBJ1-3 | TRBV27 | NA | 12 | ARKWQGFGNTIY
TRBJ2-6 | TRBV27 | NA | 16 | ASSFYPASGTGANVLT
TRBJ2-7 | TRBV7-3 | NA | 11 | ASSLTREGEQY
TRBJ1-1 | TRBV9 | NA | 13 | ASSAIRTGDTEAF
TRBJ1-1 | TRBV12-3/TRBV12-4 | NA | 9 | ASSLGVDAF
TRBJ1-4 | TRBV7-2 | NA | 12 | ASSFGQGGEKLF
TRBJ2-7 | TRBV5-1 | NA | 13 | ASSPYAQGPYEQY